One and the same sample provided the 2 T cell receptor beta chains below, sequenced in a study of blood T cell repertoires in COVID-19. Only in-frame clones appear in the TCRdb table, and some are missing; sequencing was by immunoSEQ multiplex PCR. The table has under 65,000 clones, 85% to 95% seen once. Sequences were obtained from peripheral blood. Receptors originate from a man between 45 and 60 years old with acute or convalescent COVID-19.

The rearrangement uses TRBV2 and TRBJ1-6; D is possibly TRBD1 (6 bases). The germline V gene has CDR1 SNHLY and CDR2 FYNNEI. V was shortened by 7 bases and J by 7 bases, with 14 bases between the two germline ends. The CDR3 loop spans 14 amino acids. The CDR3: CASTLQGPNSPLHF. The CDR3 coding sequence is TGTGCCAGCACCCTACAGGGTCCGAATTCACCCCTCCACTTT.

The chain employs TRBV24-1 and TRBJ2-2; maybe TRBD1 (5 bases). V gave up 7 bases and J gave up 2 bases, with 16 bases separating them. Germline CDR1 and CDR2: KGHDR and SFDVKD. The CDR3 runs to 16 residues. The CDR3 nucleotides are TGTGCCACCAGCACAGGCGGTAGGGTAAACACCGGGGAGCTGTTTTTT. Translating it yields CATSTGGRVNTGELFF.